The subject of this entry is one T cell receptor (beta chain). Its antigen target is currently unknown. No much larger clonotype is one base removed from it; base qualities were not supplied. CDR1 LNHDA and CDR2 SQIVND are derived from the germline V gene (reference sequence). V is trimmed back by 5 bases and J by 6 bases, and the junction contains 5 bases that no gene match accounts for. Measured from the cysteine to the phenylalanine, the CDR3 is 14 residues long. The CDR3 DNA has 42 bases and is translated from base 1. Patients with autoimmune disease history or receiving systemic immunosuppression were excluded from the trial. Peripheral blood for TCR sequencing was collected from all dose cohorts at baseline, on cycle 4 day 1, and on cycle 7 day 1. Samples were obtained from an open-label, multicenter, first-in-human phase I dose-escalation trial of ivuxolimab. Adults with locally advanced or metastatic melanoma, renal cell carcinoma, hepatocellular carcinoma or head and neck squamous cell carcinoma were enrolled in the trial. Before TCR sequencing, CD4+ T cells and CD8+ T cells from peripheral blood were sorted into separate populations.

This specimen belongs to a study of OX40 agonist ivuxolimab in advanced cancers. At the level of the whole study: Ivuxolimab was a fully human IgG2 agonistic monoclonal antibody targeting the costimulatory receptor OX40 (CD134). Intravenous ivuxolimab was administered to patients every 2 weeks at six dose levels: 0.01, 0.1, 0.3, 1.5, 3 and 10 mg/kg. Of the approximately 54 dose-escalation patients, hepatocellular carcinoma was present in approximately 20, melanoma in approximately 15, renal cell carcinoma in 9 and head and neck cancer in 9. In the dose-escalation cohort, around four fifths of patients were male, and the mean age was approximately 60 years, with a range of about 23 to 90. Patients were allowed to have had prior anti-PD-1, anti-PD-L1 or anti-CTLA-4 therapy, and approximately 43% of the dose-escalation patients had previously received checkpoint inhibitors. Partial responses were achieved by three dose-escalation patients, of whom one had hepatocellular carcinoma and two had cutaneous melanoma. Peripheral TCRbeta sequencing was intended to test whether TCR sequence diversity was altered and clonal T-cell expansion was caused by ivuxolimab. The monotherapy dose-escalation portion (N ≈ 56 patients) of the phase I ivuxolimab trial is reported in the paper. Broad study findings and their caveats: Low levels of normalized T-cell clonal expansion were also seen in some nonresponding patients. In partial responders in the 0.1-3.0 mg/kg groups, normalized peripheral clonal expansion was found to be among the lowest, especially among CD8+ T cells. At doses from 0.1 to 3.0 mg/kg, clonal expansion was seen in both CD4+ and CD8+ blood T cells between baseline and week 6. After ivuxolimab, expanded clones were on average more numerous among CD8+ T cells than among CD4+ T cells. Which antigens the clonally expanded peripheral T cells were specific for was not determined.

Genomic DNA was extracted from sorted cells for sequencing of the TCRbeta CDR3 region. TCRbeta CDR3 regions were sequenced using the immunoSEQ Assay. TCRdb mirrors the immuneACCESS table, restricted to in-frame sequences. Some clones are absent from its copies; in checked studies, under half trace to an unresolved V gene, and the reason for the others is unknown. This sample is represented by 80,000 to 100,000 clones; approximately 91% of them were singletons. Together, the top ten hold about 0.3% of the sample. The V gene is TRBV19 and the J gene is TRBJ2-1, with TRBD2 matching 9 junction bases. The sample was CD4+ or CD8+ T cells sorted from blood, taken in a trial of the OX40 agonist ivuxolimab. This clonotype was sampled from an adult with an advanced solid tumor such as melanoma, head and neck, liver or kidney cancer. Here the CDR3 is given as CASSVGTSLNEQFF. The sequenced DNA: TGTGCCAGTAGTGTCGGGACTAGCCTCAATGAGCAGTTCTTC.